The source of this TCR beta chain is a study of CD4 T cells in relation to SARS-CoV-2 and coronaviruses. The unexposed donors gave CD4+ T cells in about 2011-2018, prior to COVID-19. Isolation of CD4+ T cells took place after about eleven days in culture. Method: immunoSEQ multiplex PCR; TCRdb's copy keeps in-frame clones and lacks some. The data contain about 12,000 clones, 65% to 70% of them singletons. The CDR3 sequence is 16 residues long. The germline gives CDR1 MDHEN, CDR2 SYDVKM. V shed 6 bases and J 5 bases; nucleotides not matched to a gene: 13. On this clone itself: Antigen specificity is unknown.

The clonotype comes from a human donor in good health. The sample was CD4+ T cells from PBMCs, cultured in vitro. The rearrangement links TRBV28 to TRBJ1-2; the match to TRBD1 covers 9 bases. In DNA form, the CDR3 reads TGTGCCAGCAGCAACTATCGACAGGGGGGAAATTATGGCTACACCTTC. The encoded protein is CASSNYRQGGNYGYTF.